This T cell receptor beta chain was identified during a study of vaccination and CD4 T cells after COVID-19. Study information: Subjects got two shots of BNT162b2 or mRNA-1273 vaccine. The interval from dose two to post-vaccine sampling had a median of roughly 72 days, and it ranged from 14 to 241. Whole-study findings and limits: A nonsignificant median increase from approximately 23 to 38 SARS-CoV-2-reactive clonotypes was observed.

This CDR3 spans 12 amino acids. Germline V gene data show CDR1 as DFQATT and CDR2 as SNEGSKA (reference sequence). Cultured CD4+ T cell DNA underwent sequencing with the Oncomine TCR Beta short-read assay. TCRdb used MiXCR to reprocess the PCR reads, holding one entry per CDR3 protein. The sample consists of 10,000 or so distinct CDR3 sequences, approximately 32% of them appearing once. Details on this clonotype: Its specificity is not known. Germline and junction disagree at one end, which may indicate a read error.

Sample treatment: roughly 11-day PBMC culture with coronavirus spike peptide pools or control peptides (ViraFEST assay). Antigen-specific T cells were expanded with peptide pools by ViraFEST, and TCRs were then sequenced. The specimen was CD4+ T cells from blood, cultured in vitro, collected after SARS-CoV-2 vaccination. The chain uses TRBV20-1 and TRBJ2-1; no clear D. This sequence was found in a human donor who had recovered from COVID-19. The CDR3 bases are TGCAGTGCTAGTCTCCTCTACAATGAGCAGTTCTTT. Translation gives CSASLLYNEQFF.